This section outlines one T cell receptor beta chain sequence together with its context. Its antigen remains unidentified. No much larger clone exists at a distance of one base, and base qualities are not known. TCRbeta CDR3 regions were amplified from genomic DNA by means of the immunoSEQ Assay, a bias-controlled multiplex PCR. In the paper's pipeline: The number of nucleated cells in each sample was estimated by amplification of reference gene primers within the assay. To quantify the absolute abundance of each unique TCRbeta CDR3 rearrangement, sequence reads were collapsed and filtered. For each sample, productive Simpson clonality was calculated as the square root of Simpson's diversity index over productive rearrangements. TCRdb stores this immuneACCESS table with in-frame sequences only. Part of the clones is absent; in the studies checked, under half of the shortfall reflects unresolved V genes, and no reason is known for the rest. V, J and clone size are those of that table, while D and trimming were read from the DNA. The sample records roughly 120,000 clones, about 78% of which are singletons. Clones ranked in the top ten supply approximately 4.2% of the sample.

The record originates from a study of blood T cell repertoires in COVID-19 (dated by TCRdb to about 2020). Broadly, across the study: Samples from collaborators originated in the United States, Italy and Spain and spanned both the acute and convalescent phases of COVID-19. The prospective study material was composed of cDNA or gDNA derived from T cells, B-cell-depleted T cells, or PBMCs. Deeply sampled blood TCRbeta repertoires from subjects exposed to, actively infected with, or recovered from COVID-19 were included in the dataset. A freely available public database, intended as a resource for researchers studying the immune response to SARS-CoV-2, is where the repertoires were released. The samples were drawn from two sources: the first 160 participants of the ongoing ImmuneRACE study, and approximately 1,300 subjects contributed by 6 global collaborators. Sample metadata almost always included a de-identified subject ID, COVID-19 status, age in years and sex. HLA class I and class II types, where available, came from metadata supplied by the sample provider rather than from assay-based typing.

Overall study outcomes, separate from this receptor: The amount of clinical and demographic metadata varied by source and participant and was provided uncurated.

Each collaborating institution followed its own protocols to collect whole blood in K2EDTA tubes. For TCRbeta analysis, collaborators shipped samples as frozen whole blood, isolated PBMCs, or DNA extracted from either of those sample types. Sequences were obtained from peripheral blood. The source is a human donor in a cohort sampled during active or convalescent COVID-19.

The CDR3 is CAWSRGLGYEQYF. In nucleotide form, the sequence is TGTGCCTGGAGTAGGGGGTTGGGGTACGAGCAGTACTTC. The chain joins TRBV30 to TRBJ2-7; possibly the D gene is TRBD1, per 6 matching bases. The CDR3 has 13 amino acids, counting the end cysteine and phenylalanine. Only the CDR3 region is kept as DNA, spanning 39 bases read in frame from base 1. CDR1 and CDR2 are drawn from the germline V gene (reference sequence): GTSNPN, SVGIG. V sheds 2 bases and J sheds 4 bases, leaving 12 bases between their ends. Extended through the reference TRBV30 and TRBJ2-7 proteins, this CDR3 yields the full variable domain: SQTIHQWPATLVQPVGSPLSLECTVEGTSNPNLYWYRQAAGRGLQLLFYSVGIGQISSEVPQNLSASRPQDRQFILSSKKLLLSDSGFYLCAWSRGLGYEQYFGPGTRLTVT.